This entry lists 12 T cell receptor beta chains sequenced from one sample in a study of cytomegalovirus exposure and HLA in healthy donors. PCR employed 60 Vbeta and 13 Jbeta primers. This table comes from immunoSEQ multiplex PCR, and its TCRdb copy is limited to in-frame clones, with some not included. The sample consists of some 200,000 clones, around 84% of them appearing once. Sequenced material: PBMCs. All receptors derive from a woman aged 50 to 65 in good health and CMV-seropositive.

The rearrangement uses TRBV7-3 and TRBJ2-3, with 15 bases lining up with TRBD2. Germline loops: CDR1 SGHTA, CDR2 FQGTGA. Losses at the gene ends were 4 bases for V and 0 bases for J; bases not matched to a gene: 8. CDR3 length: 19 amino acids. The DNA of the CDR3 is TGTGCCAGCAGCTGGGGACTAGCGGGGGGACTTCCTAGCACAGATACGCAGTATTTT. As protein: CASSWGLAGGLPSTDTQYF.

V gene TRBV5-4 combines with J gene TRBJ1-5; 7 bases match TRBD1. This CDR3 is 17 amino acids long. V shed 4 bases and J 0 bases; nucleotides not matched to a gene: 10. Germline loops: CDR1 SGHNT, CDR2 YYREEE (reference sequence). The CDR3: CASSLRQGPYSNQPQHF. The CDR3 nucleotides read TGTGCCAGCAGCCTCCGACAGGGACCATATAGCAATCAGCCCCAGCATTTT.

In nucleotides, the CDR3 is TGTGCCAGTAGTACCCCGACAGTGAACACTGAAGCTTTCTTT. Encoded protein: CASSTPTVNTEAFF. The chain is built from TRBV19 and TRBJ1-1, with D maybe TRBD1 (5 bases). The CDR3 totals 14 residues. V was pared by 4 bases and J by 0 bases, with 9 bases between. CDR1 and CDR2 from the germline V gene are LNHDA and SQIVND (reference sequence).

V and J are TRBV6-5 and TRBJ2-3; TRBD2 aligns across 8 bases. CDR1 is MNHEY, CDR2 SVGAGI, per germline. The CDR3 contains 13 residues. J was trimmed by 8 bases and V by 7 bases; bases with no gene match: 8. The CDR3 DNA sequence: TGTGCCAGCACCTTATCTCGGGGGGGTACGCAGTATTTT. It is translated as CASTLSRGGTQYF.

The sample holds one count of this clone. The chain joins TRBV5-4 to TRBJ2-3, with D possibly being TRBD2 (5 bases). With 7 bases removed from V and 5 bases from J, the gap between germline ends came to 14 bases. The CDR3 spans 13 residues. Germline V gene sequence: CDR1 SGHNT, CDR2 YYREEE (reference sequence). CDR3 amino acids: CASSFSEVDTQYF. In DNA, the CDR3 is TGTGCCAGCTCCTTCTCGGAGGTAGATACGCAGTATTTT.

This rearrangement joins TRBV5-1 to TRBJ2-6; D might be TRBD1 (6 bases). The V gene lost 0 bases and the J gene lost 1 base, with 11 bases spanning the gap. The CDR3 covers 17 residues. CDR1 SGHRS and CDR2 YFSETQ come from the germline V gene. CDR3 residues: CASSLGLDSSGANVLTF. CDR3 bases: TGCGCCAGCAGCTTGGGCCTGGACAGTTCTGGGGCCAACGTCCTGACTTTC.

This clone was picked up one time. The chain is built from TRBV19 and TRBJ2-3; D is unresolved. The CDR3 contains 13 residues. Looked up from germline, CDR1 is LNHDA and CDR2 is SQIVND (reference sequence). V was pared by 6 bases and J by 0 bases, with 7 bases between. The CDR3 DNA reads TGTGCCAGTAGCCCGGTGAGCACAGATACGCAGTATTTT. Protein sequence: CASSPVSTDTQYF.

This chain connects TRBV6-5 to TRBJ2-5; 7 positions agree with TRBD1. Germline CDR1 reads MNHEY; CDR2 reads SVGAGI. After removal of 4 bases from V and 4 bases from J, the junction contained 12 bases not matched to a gene. This CDR3 comprises 16 residues. The CDR3 is CASSSQRTGVLETQYF. The DNA for the CDR3 is TGTGCCAGCAGTTCCCAAAGAACAGGGGTACTAGAGACCCAGTACTTC.

V is TRBV30 and J is TRBJ2-5; 8 nucleotides agree with TRBD1. There are 14 residues in the CDR3. CDR1 is GTSNPN, CDR2 SVGIG, per germline (reference sequence). V was clipped by 3 bases and J by 3 bases; unmatched bases: 6. The CDR3 protein is CAWSGQGAEETQYF. CDR3 DNA: TGTGCCTGGAGCGGACAGGGCGCCGAAGAGACCCAGTACTTC. Full variable domain (remainder filled in from reference TRBV30 and TRBJ2-5): SQTIHQWPATLVQPVGSPLSLECTVEGTSNPNLYWYRQAAGRGLQLLFYSVGIGQISSEVPQNLSASRPQDRQFILSSKKLLLSDSGFYLCAWSGQGAEETQYFGPGTRLLVL.

The V call is TRBV10-3, the J call TRBJ2-3; 7 bases match TRBD2. The CDR3 spans 17 residues. Germline V gene data show CDR1 as ENHRY and CDR2 as SYGVKD. V shed 4 bases, J shed 2 bases, and the junction held 12 bases outside the gene matches. CDR3 loop: CAISGDGAGLYTDTQYF. CDR3 nucleotides: TGTGCCATCAGTGGAGACGGAGCGGGACTATACACAGATACGCAGTATTTT.

The table lists this clone with a count of one. This sequence joins TRBV18 and TRBJ2-5, with 10 bases matching TRBD2. Trimming removed 2 bases from V and 5 bases from J; junction bases left unmatched: 8. This CDR3 is built from 16 residues. Per the germline V gene, CDR1 is KGHSH and CDR2 is LQKENI. The CDR3 coding sequence is TGTGCCAGCTCACCAAACCTAGCGGGGGTTGGTGAGACCCAGTACTTC. Translating it yields CASSPNLAGVGETQYF. The full variable domain, rest sourced from reference TRBV18 and TRBJ2-5, is NAGVMQNPRHLVRRRGQEARLRCSPMKGHSHVYWYRQLPEEGLKFMVYLQKENIIDESGMPKERFSAEFPKEGPSILRIQQVVRGDSAAYFCASSPNLAGVGETQYFGPGTRLLVL.

As concerns this clone: This CDR3 is also generated by other DNA sequences in the sample. The chain recombines TRBV15 with TRBJ2-7; 10 positions match TRBD1. The CDR3 contains 17 residues. Germline V gene sequence: CDR1 LNHNV, CDR2 YYDKDF (reference sequence). V lost 2 bases to trimming and J lost 3 bases; unmatched junction nucleotides: 10. CDR3 nucleotides: TGTGCCACCAGCAGATCTCGCCGGGACAGGGGAAACTACGAGCAGTACTTC. Translated: CATSRSRRDRGNYEQYF.